This TCR beta chain was captured in a study of CD8 T cells in Susac syndrome. An input of roughly 0.45 to 1 ug of RNA was subjected to reverse transcription using random hexamers. One entry per CDR3 protein results from TCRdb running MiXCR on the immunoSEQ multiplex PCR reads. The table lists roughly 180,000 distinct CDR3 sequences, about 94% of them singletons. This CDR3 is built from 12 residues. Germline CDR1 and CDR2: SNHLY and FYNNEI. V shed 8 bases and J shed 9 bases, with 14 bases lying between them. This clonotype was seen only once. The specimen was CD4+ T cells from PBMCs. J is TRBJ2-4 and V is TRBV2; D not certain. The receptor was isolated from a human donor in good health. CDR3 residues: CASSGRNGIQYF. The CDR3 DNA is TGTGCCAGCTCGGGTCGGAACGGCATTCAGTACTTC.